This TCR beta chain is drawn from a study of neurological immune-mediated disorders (dated by TCRdb to the late 2010s). General notes on the study: Among the roughly 35 multiple sclerosis patients, roughly 31 had relapsing-remitting MS and 3 had secondary progressive MS. Peripheral blood TCR-beta repertoires from patients with HTLV-I-associated myelopathy (HAM/TSP), patients with multiple sclerosis, and healthy controls were compared in the study using UMI-based sequencing. The 95 to 110 TCR-beta libraries covered PBMC samples along with longitudinal samples, technical triplicates, and paired sorted CD4+ and CD8+ T-cell subsets. Longitudinal HAM/TSP donors and healthy donors each had 3 time-points at intervals of about 3-45 months. The cohort comprised 68 subjects: some 14 HAM/TSP patients, approximately 34 multiple sclerosis patients and around 20 healthy controls.

Broad study findings and their caveats: The MS cluster showed no association with clinical or MRI features, and the authors stated that larger cohorts are needed. TCR clonal expansion was highest in HAM/TSP patients and lowest in MS patients, with MS patients falling below even healthy controls. Phylogenetic analysis grouped repertoires from 18 of 34 MS patients into a cluster of related CDR3 sequences, suggesting a possible repertoire-level signature. Expanded clones from different subjects shared no identical CDR3 amino acid sequences, which suggests that TCR-beta repertoires were private in all groups.

Sample time point, as interpreted from the label and publication: longitudinal time-point 2. Unsorted PBMC libraries were generated from 2 million PBMCs stored in RNAlater at -80 °C until RNA extraction. The multiple sclerosis patients were enrolled in a US clinical protocol that used magnetic resonance imaging to evaluate disease progression. PBMCs were separated from peripheral blood using Ficoll-Hypaque density gradient centrifugation and then cryopreserved in liquid nitrogen. In the case of this clonotype: The target of this receptor is not known. This may come from a read error, since a much larger clone is one base off.

cDNA was synthesized by template-switch 5'RACE using a primer with a 10-nucleotide random unique molecular identifier that tagged each TCR transcript. Over 190 million TCR-beta sequences, covering 15-18 subjects, were produced in each sequencing run. The RNeasy kit was used for extraction of total RNA. The KAPA Real-time Library Amplification kit was used to amplify TCR-beta VDJ regions with primers targeting the TCR constant region and the 5'RACE anchor. A first PCR added sample indexes and Illumina adaptors, after which a second PCR increased the library yield. After Ampure bead purification, the roughly 650 bp TCR product was size-selected on a 2% E-gel SizeSelection system. Library quality was checked on a Bioanalyzer, concentration was measured with Qubit, and libraries were quantified with the Kapa Library Quantification kit before pooling. An Illumina HiSeq 2500 sequenced the libraries paired-end 2 x 150 bp. To increase sequence diversity, about 25-31% phiX was spiked into each library pool. The original pipeline was this. Quality-filtered reads were processed with the UMI-based MiGEC pipeline, which removed over 85% of raw TCR sequences during error correction. IMGT germline references were used for aligning VDJ genes, and each clonotype was defined as a unique CDR3 amino acid sequence together with its V-J genes. Clonal expansion, Shannon diversity, and CDR3 relatedness (CalcPairwiseDistances, ClusterSamples) were evaluated with VDJtools, and phylogenetic trees were built with CLCbio workbench. A clone was classed as expanded if it had 8 or more unique UMIs, a cutoff based on coefficient-of-variation modelling across technical triplicates. TCRdb trimmed public reads at Q25 via fastp, called clones via MiXCR and kept in-frame beta chains. Under each unique CDR3 protein, matching rows form one entry showing the most common genes and DNA. The V and J calls follow TCRdb's processing rather than the paper's. The sample yields about 80,000 distinct CDR3 sequences; approximately 6% were counted once. 7.9% of the sample belongs to the ten largest clones.

The sample was PBMCs. This clonotype originated in an older woman with multiple sclerosis.

In nucleotides, the sequence is TGCAGTGCTAGAAAACATGGGGCGGTCACCGGGGAGCTGTTTTTT. It specifies CSARKHGAVTGELFF. Recombination linked TRBV20-1 to TRBJ2-2; matching of 5 bases hints at TRBD1 as the D gene. CDR1 and CDR2 are read off the germline V gene (reference sequence) as DFQATT and SNEGSKA. The CDR3 contains 15 residues, cysteine and phenylalanine counted. The sequence is cut down to CDR3 DNA, 45 bases in frame from base 1. Relative to germline, V is 2 bases shorter and J is 4 bases shorter, with 14 bases between their ends.